Shown below are 9 T cell receptor beta chains from a single sample sequenced in a study of blood T cell repertoires in COVID-19. Clones were sequenced by immunoSEQ multiplex PCR, and TCRdb holds only the in-frame ones, with some missing. The table lists some 350,000 clones, about 87% of them singletons. The sequenced sample consisted of PBMCs or T cells enriched from blood (not recorded which). The receptors come from a man between 25 and 39 years old who had recovered from COVID-19.

V usage is TRBV7-9 and J usage is TRBJ2-3; TRBD2 is a possible D gene (7 bases). Per germline, CDR1 SEHNR and CDR2 FQNEAQ (reference sequence). Trimming pared 5 bases from V and 6 bases from J, leaving 18 bases between. This CDR3 has 15 residues. The CDR3 is CASSERGALQDTQYF. The CDR3 bases are TGTGCCAGCAGCGAACGGGGGGCCCTCCAGGATACGCAGTATTTT.

This sequence joins TRBV7-9 and TRBJ2-1; 15 bases fit TRBD2. Trimming removed 5 bases from V and 4 bases from J; junction bases left unmatched: 9. CDR1 is SEHNR and CDR2 is FQNEAQ in the germline V gene (reference sequence). The CDR3 runs 18 residues. Here the CDR3 DNA reads TGTGCCAGCAGCGCCGGGACTAGCGGGGGGCCCCGGTACAATGAGCAGTTCTTC. Its translation: CASSAGTSGGPRYNEQFF.

Here the CDR3 DNA reads TGTGCCATCAGTGAAGGAACAAGTAGTAAAACAGAAACAGATACGCAGTATTTT. Translated, it gives CAISEGTSSKTETDTQYF. V usage is TRBV10-3 and J usage is TRBJ2-3, with unresolved D. Trimming shortened V by 3 bases and J by 3 bases, and 22 bases separated the two germline ends. CDR3 length: 18 residues. CDR1 and CDR2 from the germline V gene are ENHRY and SYGVKD.

The chain employs TRBV2 and TRBJ2-2; D is perhaps TRBD1 (6 bases). Germline V gene data show CDR1 as SNHLY and CDR2 as FYNNEI. Trimming pared 1 base from V and 6 bases from J, leaving 12 bases between. The CDR3 runs 15 residues. The CDR3 DNA follows: TGTGCCAGCAGTGAAGGATACAGGGCGCCCGGGGAGCTGTTTTTT. It encodes CASSEGYRAPGELFF.

This rearrangement joins TRBV24-1 to TRBJ1-2; 7 nucleotides line up with TRBD1. From germline, CDR1 is KGHDR and CDR2 SFDVKD. The junction had 16 bases not matched to a gene; V was cut back by 2 bases and J by 5 bases. This CDR3 contains 18 residues. CDR3: CATSDSRRTGHKGYGYTF. The CDR3 region has the DNA TGTGCCACCAGTGATTCCCGCCGGACAGGCCACAAGGGGTATGGCTACACCTTC.

This clone was detected only a few times. This sequence joins TRBV5-1 and TRBJ1-1; 11 bases map to TRBD1. Germline CDR1 is SGHRS and CDR2 is YFSETQ. This CDR3 is built from 14 residues. V dropped 4 bases and J dropped 10; count of bases not matched to a gene: 9. The chain's CDR3 is CASSLSGGTGGAFF. The CDR3, as DNA: TGCGCCAGCAGCCTAAGTGGTGGGACAGGGGGAGCTTTCTTT.

The chain combines TRBV5-1 with TRBJ2-3; 8 nucleotides align to TRBD2. The CDR3 has 15 residues. In germline, CDR1 is SGHRS, CDR2 YFSETQ. With V trimmed by 2 bases and J by 4 bases, 6 bases remained unmatched. CDR3 bases: TGCGCCAGCAGCTTAGACGGGGGGGTGTCAGATACGCAGTATTTT. Amino acid sequence: CASSLDGGVSDTQYF.

The rearrangement uses TRBV19 and TRBJ1-5; tentatively, D is TRBD1 (5 bases). V lost 10 bases and J 1 base, leaving 17 bases between the germline ends. This CDR3 region has 15 residues. The germline V gene has CDR1 LNHDA and CDR2 SQIVND (reference sequence). The CDR3 sequence is CATLNGGESNQPQHF. The CDR3 coding sequence is TGTGCCACACTAAATGGGGGGGAGAGCAATCAGCCCCAGCATTTT. The full variable domain, in which reference TRBV19 and TRBJ1-5 provide the parts outside the CDR3, is DGGITQSPKYLFRKEGQNVTLSCEQNLNHDAMYWYRQDPGQGLRLIYYSQIVNDFQKGDIAEGYSVSREKKESFPLTVTSAQKNPTAFYLCATLNGGESNQPQHFGDGTRLSIL.

This clone is a singleton in its sample. The rearrangement joins TRBV10-2 to TRBJ1-4; tentative D call: TRBD1 (5 bases). Looked up from germline, CDR1 is WSHSY and CDR2 is SAAADI. The CDR3 is made up of 16 amino acids. The germline V and J ends were trimmed by 3 bases and 4 bases, with 15 bases remaining between them. The CDR3 coding sequence is TGCGCCAGCAGTGATTCACCGGGGGTTCTTAATGAAAAACTGTTTTTT. Its protein product is CASSDSPGVLNEKLFF.